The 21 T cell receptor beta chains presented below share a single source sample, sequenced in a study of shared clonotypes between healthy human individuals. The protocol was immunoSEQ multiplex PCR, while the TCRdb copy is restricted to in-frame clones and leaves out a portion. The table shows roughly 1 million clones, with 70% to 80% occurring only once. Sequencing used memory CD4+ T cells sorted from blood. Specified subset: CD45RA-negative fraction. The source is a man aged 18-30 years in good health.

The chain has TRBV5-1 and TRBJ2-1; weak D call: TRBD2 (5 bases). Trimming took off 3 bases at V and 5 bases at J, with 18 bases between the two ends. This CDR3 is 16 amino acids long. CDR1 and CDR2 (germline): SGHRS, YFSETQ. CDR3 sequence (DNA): TGCGCCAGCAGCTCGCCGGCGGGCAGCGACCACAATGAGCAGTTCTTC. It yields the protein CASSSPAGSDHNEQFF.

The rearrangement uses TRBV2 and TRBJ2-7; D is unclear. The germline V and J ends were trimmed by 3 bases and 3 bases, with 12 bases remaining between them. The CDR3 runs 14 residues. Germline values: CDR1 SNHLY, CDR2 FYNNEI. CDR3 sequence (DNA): TGTGCCAGCAGTGATGTTTCATGGGTCTACGAGCAGTACTTC. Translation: CASSDVSWVYEQYF.

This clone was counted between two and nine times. The CDR3 bases are TGTGCCAGCAGCCCTCTAGCGGGAGGGCTCACAGATACGCAGTATTTT. This encodes CASSPLAGGLTDTQYF. V and J are TRBV7-2 and TRBJ2-3, with TRBD2 identical over 12 bases. The germline V gene has CDR1 SGHTA and CDR2 FQGNSA. The CDR3 runs 16 residues. Trimming at V came to 5 bases and at J to 2 bases, leaving 5 bases not matched to a gene.

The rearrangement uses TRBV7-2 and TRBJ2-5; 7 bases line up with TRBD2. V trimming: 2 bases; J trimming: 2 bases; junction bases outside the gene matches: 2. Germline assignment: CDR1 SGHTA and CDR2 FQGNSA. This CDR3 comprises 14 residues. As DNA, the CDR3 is TGTGCCAGCAGCTTATGGGAGGGGCAAGAGACCCAGTACTTC. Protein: CASSLWEGQETQYF.

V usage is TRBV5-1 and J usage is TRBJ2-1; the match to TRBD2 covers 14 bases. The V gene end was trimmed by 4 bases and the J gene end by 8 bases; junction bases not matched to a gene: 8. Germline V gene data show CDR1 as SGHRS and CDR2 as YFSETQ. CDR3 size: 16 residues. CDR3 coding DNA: TGCGCCAGCAGCCCCGGGACTAGCGGGGGACTCTATGAGCAGTTCTTC. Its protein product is CASSPGTSGGLYEQFF. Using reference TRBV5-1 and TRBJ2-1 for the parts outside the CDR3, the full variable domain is KAGVTQTPRYLIKTRGQQVTLSCSPISGHRSVSWYQQTPGQGLQFLFEYFSETQRNKGNFPGRFSGRQFSNSRSEMNVSTLELGDSALYLCASSPGTSGGLYEQFFGPGTRLTVL.

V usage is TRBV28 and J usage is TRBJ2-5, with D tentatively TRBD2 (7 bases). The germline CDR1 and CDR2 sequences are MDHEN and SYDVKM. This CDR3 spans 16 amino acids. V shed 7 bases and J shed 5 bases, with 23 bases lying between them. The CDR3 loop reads CASINRRGGAGETQYF. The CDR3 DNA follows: TGTGCCAGCATTAACCGTCGTGGGGGGGCCGGGGAGACCCAGTACTTC. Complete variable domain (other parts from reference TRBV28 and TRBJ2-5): DVKVTQSSRYLVKRTGEKVFLECVQDMDHENMFWYRQDPGLGLRLIYFSYDVKMKEKGDIPEGYSVSREKKERFSLILESASTNQTSMYLCASINRRGGAGETQYFGPGTRLLVL.

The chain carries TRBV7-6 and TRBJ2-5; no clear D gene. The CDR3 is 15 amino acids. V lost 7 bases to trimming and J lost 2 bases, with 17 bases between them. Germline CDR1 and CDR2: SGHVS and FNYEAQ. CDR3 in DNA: TGTGCCAGCACCAGAAGTGGAAGCGCTCAAGAGACCCAGTACTTC. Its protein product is CASTRSGSAQETQYF.

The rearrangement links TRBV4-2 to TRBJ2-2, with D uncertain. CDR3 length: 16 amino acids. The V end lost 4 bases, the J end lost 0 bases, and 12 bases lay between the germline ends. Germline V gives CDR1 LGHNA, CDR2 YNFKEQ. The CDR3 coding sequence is TGTGCCAGCAGCCCCGGTGGTGGCCCGAACACCGGGGAGCTGTTTTTT. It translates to CASSPGGGPNTGELFF.

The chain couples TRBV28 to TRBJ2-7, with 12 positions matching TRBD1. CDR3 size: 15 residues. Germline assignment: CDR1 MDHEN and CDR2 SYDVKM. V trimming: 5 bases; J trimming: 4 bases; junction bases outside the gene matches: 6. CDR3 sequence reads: CASSPPGQGAYEQYF. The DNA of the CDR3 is TGTGCCAGCAGTCCGCCGGGACAGGGGGCTTACGAGCAGTACTTC.

The CDR3 nucleotides are TGTGCCAGCAGTTCCAGACAGGGCAGCTCCTACAATGAGCAGTTCTTC. Translated: CASSSRQGSSYNEQFF. The chain couples TRBV6-6 to TRBJ2-1; the match to TRBD1 covers 7 bases. Per the germline V gene, CDR1 is MNHNY and CDR2 is SVGAGI (reference sequence). J gave up 0 bases and V 4 bases, and 6 bases lay outside the gene matches. This CDR3 has 16 residues.

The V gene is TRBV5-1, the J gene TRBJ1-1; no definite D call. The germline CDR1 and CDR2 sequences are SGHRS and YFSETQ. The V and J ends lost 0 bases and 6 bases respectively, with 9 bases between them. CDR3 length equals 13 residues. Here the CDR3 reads CASSLAIGAEAFF. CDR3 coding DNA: TGCGCCAGCAGCTTGGCAATTGGGGCTGAAGCTTTCTTT.

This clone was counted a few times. The CDR3 nucleotides read TGTGCCAGCAGCTTAGCGGGCGATGAAAAACTGTTTTTT. It specifies CASSLAGDEKLFF. This chain uses TRBV7-9 with TRBJ1-4, with D unclear. Germline assignment: CDR1 SEHNR and CDR2 FQNEAQ (reference sequence). V was shortened by 0 bases and J by 6 bases, with 5 bases between the two germline ends. The CDR3 is 13 residues long.

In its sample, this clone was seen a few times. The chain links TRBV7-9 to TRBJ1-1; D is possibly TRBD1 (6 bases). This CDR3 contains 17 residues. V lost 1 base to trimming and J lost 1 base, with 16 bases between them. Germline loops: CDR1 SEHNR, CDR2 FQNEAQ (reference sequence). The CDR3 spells CASSLGGATTGNTEAFF. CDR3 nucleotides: TGTGCCAGCAGCTTAGGGGGGGCCACGACAGGGAACACTGAAGCTTTCTTT.

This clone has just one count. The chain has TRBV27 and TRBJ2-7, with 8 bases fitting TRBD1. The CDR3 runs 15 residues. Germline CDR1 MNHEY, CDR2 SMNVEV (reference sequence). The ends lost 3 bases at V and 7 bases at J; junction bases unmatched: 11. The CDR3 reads CASSLHGQGKKEQYF. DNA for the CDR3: TGTGCCAGCAGTTTGCACGGACAGGGAAAAAAGGAGCAGTACTTC.

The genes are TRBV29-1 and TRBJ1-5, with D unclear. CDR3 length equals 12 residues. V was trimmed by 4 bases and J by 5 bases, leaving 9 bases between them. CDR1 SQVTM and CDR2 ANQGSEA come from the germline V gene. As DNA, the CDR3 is TGCAGCGTTGGGGGTGGGGATCAGCCCCAGCATTTT. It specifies CSVGGGDQPQHF.

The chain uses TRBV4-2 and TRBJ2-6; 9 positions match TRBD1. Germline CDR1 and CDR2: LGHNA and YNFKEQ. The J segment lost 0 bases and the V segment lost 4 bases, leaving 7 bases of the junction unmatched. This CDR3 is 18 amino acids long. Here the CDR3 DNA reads TGTGCCAGCAGCCGAGAAGGGACAGGGCCCTCTGGGGCCAACGTCCTGACTTTC. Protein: CASSREGTGPSGANVLTF.

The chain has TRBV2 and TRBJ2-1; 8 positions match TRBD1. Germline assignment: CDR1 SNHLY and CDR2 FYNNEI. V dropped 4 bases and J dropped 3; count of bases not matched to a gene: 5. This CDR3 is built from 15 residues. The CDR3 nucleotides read TGTGCCAGCAGTGCACGGACAGGGTTCTACAATGAGCAGTTCTTC. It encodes CASSARTGFYNEQFF.

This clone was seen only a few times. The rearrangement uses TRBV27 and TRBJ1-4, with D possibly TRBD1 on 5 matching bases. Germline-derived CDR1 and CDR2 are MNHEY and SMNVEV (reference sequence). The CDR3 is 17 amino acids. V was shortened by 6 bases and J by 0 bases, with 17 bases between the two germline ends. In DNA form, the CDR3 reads TGTGCCAGCAGAACCCAGAAGGGGACGGCAACTAATGAAAAACTGTTTTTT. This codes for CASRTQKGTATNEKLFF.

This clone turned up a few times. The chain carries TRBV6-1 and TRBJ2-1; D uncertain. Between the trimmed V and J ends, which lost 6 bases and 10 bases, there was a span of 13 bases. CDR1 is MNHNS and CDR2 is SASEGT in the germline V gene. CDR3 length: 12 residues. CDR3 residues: CASSFAEGEQFF. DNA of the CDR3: TGTGCCAGCAGCTTCGCCGAAGGGGAGCAGTTCTTC.

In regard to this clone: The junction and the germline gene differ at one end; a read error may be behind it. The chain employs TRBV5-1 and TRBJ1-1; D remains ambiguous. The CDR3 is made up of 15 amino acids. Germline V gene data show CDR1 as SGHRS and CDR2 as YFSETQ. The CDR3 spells CASSLDGPMNTEAFF. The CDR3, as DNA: TGCGCCAGCAGTTTGGACGGACCAATGAACACTGAAGCTTTCTTT.

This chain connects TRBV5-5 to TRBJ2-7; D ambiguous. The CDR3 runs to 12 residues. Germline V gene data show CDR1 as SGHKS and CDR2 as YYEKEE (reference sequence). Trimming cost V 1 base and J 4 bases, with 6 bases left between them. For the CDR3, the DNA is TGTGCCAGCAGCTTGCCCCATTACGAGCAGTACTTC. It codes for CASSLPHYEQYF.